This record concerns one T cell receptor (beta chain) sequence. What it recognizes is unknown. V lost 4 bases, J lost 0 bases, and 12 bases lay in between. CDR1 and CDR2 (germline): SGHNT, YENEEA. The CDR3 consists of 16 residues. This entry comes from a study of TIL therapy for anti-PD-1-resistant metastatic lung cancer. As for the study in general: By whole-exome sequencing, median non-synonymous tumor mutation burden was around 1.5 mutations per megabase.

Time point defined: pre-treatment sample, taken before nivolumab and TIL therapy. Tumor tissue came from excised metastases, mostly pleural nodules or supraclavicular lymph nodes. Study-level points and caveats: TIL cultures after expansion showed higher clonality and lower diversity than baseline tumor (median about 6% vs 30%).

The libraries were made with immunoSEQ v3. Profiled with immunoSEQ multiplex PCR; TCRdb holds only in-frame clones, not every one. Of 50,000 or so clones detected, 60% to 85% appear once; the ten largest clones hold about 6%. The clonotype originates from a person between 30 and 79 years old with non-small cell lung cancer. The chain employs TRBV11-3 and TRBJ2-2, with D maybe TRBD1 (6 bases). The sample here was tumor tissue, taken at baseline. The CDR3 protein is CASSSLRGPNTGELFF. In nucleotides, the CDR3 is TGTGCCAGCAGCTCCCTCAGGGGCCCGAACACCGGGGAGCTGTTTTTT.